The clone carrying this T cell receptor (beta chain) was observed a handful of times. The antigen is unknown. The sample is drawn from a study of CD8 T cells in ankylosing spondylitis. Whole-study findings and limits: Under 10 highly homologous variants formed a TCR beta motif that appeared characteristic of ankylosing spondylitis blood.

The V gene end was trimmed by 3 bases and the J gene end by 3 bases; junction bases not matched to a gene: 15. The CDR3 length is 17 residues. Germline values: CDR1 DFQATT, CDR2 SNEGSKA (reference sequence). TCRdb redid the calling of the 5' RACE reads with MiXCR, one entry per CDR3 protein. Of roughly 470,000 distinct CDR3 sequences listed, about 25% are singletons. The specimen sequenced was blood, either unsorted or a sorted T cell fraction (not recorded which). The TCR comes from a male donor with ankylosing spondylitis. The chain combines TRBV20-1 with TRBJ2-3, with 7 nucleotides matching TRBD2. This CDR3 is CSASRAAAGDGTDTQYF. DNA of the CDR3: TGCAGTGCTAGCCGGGCCGCCGCGGGAGACGGGACAGATACGCAGTATTTT.